The source of this T cell receptor beta chain is a study of shared clonotypes between healthy human individuals. Study outcomes and limitations: The authors expected sequencing depth to affect clonotype sharing among donors.

The CDR3 covers 14 residues. The V segment lost 6 bases and the J segment 5 bases; nucleotides outside the gene matches: 11. Germline V gene data show CDR1 as SQVTM and CDR2 as ANQGSEA. Positively selected for CCR7, the CD45RO-negative cells used as naive CD8 cells excluded terminally differentiated effector memory CD45RA+ cells. Concerning this clone itself: The antigen is unknown.

Measured with immunoSEQ multiplex PCR; TCRdb has only the in-frame clones, and not every one. Of roughly 1,800,000 clones in the sample, less than 95% were seen once. This sequence was found in a man aged 18 to 30 in good health. The chain has TRBV29-1 and TRBJ2-7, with 9 bases that match TRBD2. The specimen was naive CD8+ T cells sorted from blood. In nucleotides, the CDR3 is TGCAGCGTGGCTAGCGGGGTCTTCAGCGACGAGCAGTACTTC. Encoded protein: CSVASGVFSDEQYF.